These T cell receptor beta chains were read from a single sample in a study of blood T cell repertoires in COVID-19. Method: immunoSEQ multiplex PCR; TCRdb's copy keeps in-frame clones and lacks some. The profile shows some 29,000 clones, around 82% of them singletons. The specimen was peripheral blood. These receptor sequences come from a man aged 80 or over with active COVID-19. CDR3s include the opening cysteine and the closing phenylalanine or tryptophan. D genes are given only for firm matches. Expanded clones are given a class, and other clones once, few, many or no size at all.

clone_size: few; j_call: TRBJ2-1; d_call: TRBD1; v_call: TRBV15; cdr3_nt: TGTGCCACCAGCAGGGTCCCGCCCGGGACAGGGGACAATGAGCAGTTCTTC; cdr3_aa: CATSRVPPGTGDNEQFF
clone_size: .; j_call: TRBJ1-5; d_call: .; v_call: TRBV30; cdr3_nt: TGTGCCTGGAGTTTTTCGGCGGCATATAGCAATCAGCCCCAGCATTTT; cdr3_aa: CAWSFSAAYSNQPQHF
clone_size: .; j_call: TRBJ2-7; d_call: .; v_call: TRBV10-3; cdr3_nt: TGTGCCATCAGGGACCCGGGATTCTCCTACGAGCAGTACTTC; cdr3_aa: CAIRDPGFSYEQYF
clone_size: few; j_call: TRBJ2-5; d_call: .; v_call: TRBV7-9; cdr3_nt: TGTGCCAGCAGCTGGGACTCGGGGGTGGAGACCCAGTACTTC; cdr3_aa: CASSWDSGVETQYF
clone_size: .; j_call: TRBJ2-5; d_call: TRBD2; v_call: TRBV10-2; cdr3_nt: TGCGCCAGCAGGGGTAGCGGGGGGGCAGAGACCCAGTACTTC; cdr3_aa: CASRGSGGAETQYF
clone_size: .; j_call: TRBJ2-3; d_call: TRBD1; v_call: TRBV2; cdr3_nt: TGTGCCAGCAGGGACAGGGGGCAAGATACGCAGTATTTT; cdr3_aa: CASRDRGQDTQYF
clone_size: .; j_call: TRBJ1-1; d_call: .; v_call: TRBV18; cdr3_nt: TGTGCCAGCTCACCACCGCACAGGGCGAACACTGAAGCTTTCTTT; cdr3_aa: CASSPPHRANTEAFF
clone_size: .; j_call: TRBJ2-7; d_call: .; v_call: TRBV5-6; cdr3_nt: TGTGCCAGCAGCTTGGGAGGGAGCTCCTACGAGCAGTACTTC; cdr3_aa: CASSLGGSSYEQYF
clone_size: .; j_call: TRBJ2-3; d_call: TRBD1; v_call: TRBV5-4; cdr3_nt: TGTACCAGCAGCCCGGGGGGTGGGACAGGGGTAGATACGCAGTATTTT; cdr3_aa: CTSSPGGGTGVDTQYF
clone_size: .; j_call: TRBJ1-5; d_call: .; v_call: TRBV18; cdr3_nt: TGTGCCAGCTCACTCACTGCCGACAGGAATCAGCCCCAGCATTTT; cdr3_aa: CASSLTADRNQPQHF
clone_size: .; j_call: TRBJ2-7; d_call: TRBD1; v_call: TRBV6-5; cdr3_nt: TGTGCCACCTCCCCGGACAGGGGAACCTACGAGCAGTACTTC; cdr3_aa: CATSPDRGTYEQYF
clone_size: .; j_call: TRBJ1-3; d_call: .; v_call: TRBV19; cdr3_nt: TGTGCCAGTAGTCCTCGACTCATCTCTGGAAACACCATATATTTT; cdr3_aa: CASSPRLISGNTIYF
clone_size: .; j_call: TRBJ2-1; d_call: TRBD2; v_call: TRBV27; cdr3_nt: TGTGCCAGCAGTCTGGAGCGGGGGGGCCACAATGAGCAGTTCTTC; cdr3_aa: CASSLERGGHNEQFF
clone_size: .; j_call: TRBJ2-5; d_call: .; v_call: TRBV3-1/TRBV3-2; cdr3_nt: TGTGCCAGCAGCCAAGTATGGGGCAGTACCCAAGAGACCCAGTACTTC; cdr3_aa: CASSQVWGSTQETQYF
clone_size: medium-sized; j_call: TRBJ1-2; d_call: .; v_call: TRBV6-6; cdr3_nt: TGTGCCAGCACCCAATCGACAGGCGTCTATGGCTACACCTTC; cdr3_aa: CASTQSTGVYGYTF
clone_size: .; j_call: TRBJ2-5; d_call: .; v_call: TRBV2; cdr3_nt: TGTGCCAGCACCGGGGGGCGACGTGGGGGCGAGACCCAGTACTTC; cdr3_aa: CASTGGRRGGETQYF
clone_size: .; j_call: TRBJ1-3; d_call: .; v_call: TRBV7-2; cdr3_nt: TGTGCCAGCAGCTTAGGGACTCCCTCTGGAAACACCATATATTTT; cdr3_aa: CASSLGTPSGNTIYF
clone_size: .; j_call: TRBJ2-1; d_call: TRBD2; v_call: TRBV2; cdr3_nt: TGTGCCAGCACTAAGGGACTAGGTTACAATGAGCAGTTCTTC; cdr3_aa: CASTKGLGYNEQFF
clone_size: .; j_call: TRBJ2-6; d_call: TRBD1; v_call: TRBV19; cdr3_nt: TGTGCCAGTAGTATATCGGGGACAGGAGGGTGGTCGGCCAACGTCCTGACTTTC; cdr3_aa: CASSISGTGGWSANVLTF